These 10 T cell receptor beta chains share one sample of origin, sequenced in a study of cytomegalovirus exposure and HLA in healthy donors. The study ran its PCR with 60 Vbeta and 13 Jbeta primers. The data were produced by immunoSEQ multiplex PCR, yet TCRdb's version contains in-frame clones alone and is incomplete. The sample has about 59,000 clones, approximately 88% seen once. The specimen sequenced was PBMCs. These receptor sequences come from a young man in good health and CMV-seropositive.

This CDR3 is CASSLGGGYEQYF. CDR3 coding DNA: TGTGCCAGCAGCTTAGGGGGCGGGTACGAGCAGTACTTC. This chain uses TRBV7-3 with TRBJ2-7; TRBD1 is a possible D gene (6 bases). Germline V lookup: CDR1 SGHTA, CDR2 FQGTGA. V was clipped by 2 bases and J by 4 bases, with 9 bases between them. This CDR3 is 13 amino acids long.

The V call is TRBV6-6, the J call TRBJ2-7, with 10 bases aligning to TRBD1. V lost 6 bases and J lost 3; bases outside the gene matches: 8. From germline, CDR1 is MNHNY and CDR2 SVGAGI (reference sequence). The CDR3 contains 15 residues. CDR3 residues: CASRGGQGKRYEQYF. The CDR3 DNA follows: TGTGCCAGCAGGGGGGGACAGGGGAAGCGCTACGAGCAGTACTTC.

The chain is built from TRBV5-6 and TRBJ1-1; D unclear. The CDR3 covers 11 residues. Trimming took off 4 bases at V and 7 bases at J, with 8 bases between the two ends. Germline V gives CDR1 SGHDT, CDR2 YYEEEE. The CDR3 nucleotides are TGTGCCAGCAGCCGCGCAGGTGAAGCTTTCTTT. It is translated as CASSRAGEAFF.

The gene calls are TRBV27 and TRBJ2-7; D remains ambiguous. Trimming left V 2 bases short and J 1 base short, with 15 bases between. This CDR3 has 16 amino acids. Germline-derived CDR1 and CDR2 are MNHEY and SMNVEV (reference sequence). The DNA for the CDR3 is TGTGCCAGCAGTTTACTATACCCGACACTGTCCTACGAGCAGTACTTC. Its protein product is CASSLLYPTLSYEQYF.

The chain is built from TRBV7-9 and TRBJ1-4; D remains unclear. With 10 bases removed from V and 4 bases from J, the gap between germline ends came to 16 bases. The CDR3 loop spans 14 amino acids. Germline loops: CDR1 SEHNR, CDR2 FQNEAQ (reference sequence). CDR3 in DNA: TGTGCCACCAACCCAGGTTCGGTTAATGAAAAACTGTTTTTT. The encoded protein is CATNPGSVNEKLFF.

The genes are TRBV2 and TRBJ2-7; 9 bases line up with TRBD1. J was trimmed by 4 bases and V by 6 bases; bases with no gene match: 7. The CDR3 consists of 14 residues. The V gene's germline CDR1 is SNHLY and CDR2 FYNNEI. The DNA for the CDR3 is TGTGCCAGCAGGCCGGGACAGGGTACGTACGAGCAGTACTTC. It is translated as CASRPGQGTYEQYF.

This sequence joins TRBV19 and TRBJ1-3, with TRBD1 as a possible D gene (6 bases). Looked up from germline, CDR1 is LNHDA and CDR2 is SQIVND (reference sequence). Deletions cut 7 bases from V and 2 bases from J, with 12 bases between. There are 14 residues in the CDR3. CDR3 nucleotides: TGTGCCAGTACCCCAGGGGCGGCTGGAAACACCATATATTTT. Amino acid sequence: CASTPGAAGNTIYF.

The chain is built from TRBV7-2 and TRBJ2-7; D possibly corresponds to TRBD2 (6 bases). The CDR3 totals 14 residues. Germline assignment: CDR1 SGHTA and CDR2 FQGNSA. Trimming took off 0 bases at V and 6 bases at J, with 12 bases between the two ends. The CDR3 DNA reads TGTGCCAGCAGCTTAGCGGGGGGAGTAGGCGAGCAGTACTTC. Translation: CASSLAGGVGEQYF.

V usage is TRBV5-5 and J usage is TRBJ1-4; 7 bases are shared with TRBD1. The germline V gene encodes CDR1 SGHKS and CDR2 YYEKEE (reference sequence). The ends lost 0 bases at V and 10 bases at J; junction bases unmatched: 12. The CDR3 consists of 16 residues. CDR3 DNA sequence: TGTGCCAGCAGCTTGGGTATGAGTCAGGGGGAAGGAAAACTGTTTTTT. The encoded protein is CASSLGMSQGEGKLFF.

The J gene is TRBJ2-1, the V gene TRBV30; 10 bases are a match to TRBD2. J was trimmed by 3 bases and V by 2 bases; bases with no gene match: 4. Germline V gene sequence: CDR1 GTSNPN, CDR2 SVGIG (reference sequence). This CDR3 contains 15 residues. The CDR3 here is CAWSNGTSVYNEQFF. CDR3 DNA: TGTGCCTGGAGTAACGGGACTAGCGTCTACAATGAGCAGTTCTTC.